The next 9 T cell receptor beta chains were all read from a single sample in a study of Ad26.COV2.S vaccination and SARS-CoV-2 variants. Treatment indicated: around 19 received Ad26.COV2.S at low or high dose, single or two shots; about 5 received placebo; per-sample allocation not given. Vaccine and placebo recipients were sampled on day 63 after the first injection. The data were produced by immunoSEQ multiplex PCR, yet TCRdb's version contains in-frame clones alone and is incomplete. The repertoire includes some 480,000 clones, around 90% of them detected once, and about 13% sits in the top ten. The material sequenced was peripheral blood, taken in a trial of Ad26.COV2.S vaccine versus placebo. The source of these receptors is a person between 18 and 60 years old who received the Ad26.COV2.S COVID-19 vaccine or a placebo.

The chain links TRBV6-6 to TRBJ2-2, with D uncertain. V was pared by 2 bases and J by 0 bases, with 7 bases between. Germline CDR1 is MNHNY and CDR2 is SVGAGI (reference sequence). The CDR3 has 15 amino acids. The CDR3 region is CASSYVTANTGELFF. The CDR3, as DNA: TGTGCCAGCAGTTACGTGACGGCGAACACCGGGGAGCTGTTTTTT.

The CDR3 protein is CASRNGASIYEQYF. CDR3 DNA: TGTGCCAGCAGAAACGGGGCCTCCATCTACGAGCAGTACTTC. V is TRBV27 and J is TRBJ2-7, with D perhaps assigned TRBD1 or TRBD2 (5 bases each). The CDR3 extends over 14 amino acids. CDR1 and CDR2 from the germline V gene are MNHEY and SMNVEV (reference sequence). Trimming left V 6 bases short and J 3 bases short, with 15 bases between.

The chain links TRBV3-1 (or the pseudogene TRBV3-2) to TRBJ1-2; D unresolved. Germline V gives CDR1 LGHDT, CDR2 YNNKEL (reference sequence). Trimming stripped 0 bases from V and 5 bases from J, with 10 bases between. CDR3 length: 14 amino acids. CDR3 DNA: TGTGCCAGCAGCCAAGACCCTGGATTATATGGCTACACCTTC. Translation gives CASSQDPGLYGYTF.

The chain uses TRBV30 and TRBJ1-1; D remains unclear. The CDR3 loop spans 15 amino acids. Trimming removed 1 base from V and 1 base from J, with 13 bases in between. Germline V gene lookup returns CDR1 GTSNPN and CDR2 SVGIG (reference sequence). CDR3 bases: TGTGCCTGGAGTGCCGGGTCGCCAGGGAACACTGAAGCTTTCTTT. Translation: CAWSAGSPGNTEAFF.

The count of this clone is one. This chain connects TRBV9 to TRBJ2-1, with 8 bases matching TRBD2. The CDR3 extends over 14 amino acids. V trimming: 0 bases; J trimming: 15 bases; junction bases outside the gene matches: 11. CDR1 is SGDLS and CDR2 is YYNGEE in the germline V gene. CDR3 amino acids: CASSVAGAGDPPFF. The CDR3 nucleotides are TGTGCCAGCAGCGTAGCAGGAGCGGGGGATCCGCCGTTCTTC.

This sequence joins TRBV6-2 or TRBV6-3 and TRBJ1-2, with 7 positions matching TRBD1. This CDR3 has 15 amino acids. Trimming cost V 0 bases and J 7 bases; bases outside gene matches: 8. CDR1 and CDR2 from the germline V gene are MNHEY and SVGEGT. CDR3 sequence (DNA): TGTGCCAGCAGTTACTCTGGAGGGGGCGTAAGTGGCTACACCTTC. Translation: CASSYSGGGVSGYTF.

The gene calls are TRBV6-5 and TRBJ2-7; D unresolved. Germline V gene data show CDR1 as MNHEY and CDR2 as SVGAGI. The CDR3 covers 12 residues. Trimming pared 7 bases from V and 7 bases from J, leaving 14 bases between. Here the CDR3 reads CASTQYQTEQYF. The CDR3 bases are TGTGCCAGCACCCAATATCAGACAGAGCAGTACTTC.

The chain employs TRBV30 and TRBJ2-1; the match to TRBD2 covers 7 bases. Germline values: CDR1 GTSNPN, CDR2 SVGIG (reference sequence). This CDR3 contains 14 residues. Germline trimming cut 5 bases from V and 9 bases from J; bases unmatched to any gene: 13. The CDR3 DNA sequence: TGTGCCTGGGGGGCTAGCGGCCTACGGGGTGAGCAGTTCTTC. Translation gives CAWGASGLRGEQFF.

The chain couples TRBV5-1 to TRBJ1-6; perhaps TRBD1 as D (5 bases). With 0 bases removed from V and 6 bases from J, the gap between germline ends came to 13 bases. The CDR3 spans 16 residues. From germline, CDR1 is SGHRS and CDR2 YFSETQ. The CDR3 coding sequence is TGCGCCAGCAGCTTGGGATTTGGGGGTTTTAATTCACCCCTCCACTTT. Protein sequence: CASSLGFGGFNSPLHF.